The sequence of this TCR beta chain was determined in a study of graft-versus-host responses after intestinal transplantation (dated by TCRdb to the early 2020s). Some background on the complete study: The transplants that recipients received were multivisceral, liver-intestinal, or isolated intestinal. All recipients received anti-thymocyte globulin induction followed by maintenance tacrolimus and steroids for roughly three years. Graft-versus-host and host-versus-graft alloreactive T cell clones were tracked in the graft, circulation and bone marrow after intestinal transplantation using bulk TCR-beta CDR3 sequencing. Alloreactive clones were identified by sequencing pre-transplant mixed lymphocyte reaction products and comparing them with unstimulated pre-transplant donor and recipient T cells. A cohort of under 30 intestinal transplant recipients, including one retransplant, was enrolled, and a few patients lacking pretransplant specimens were excluded. A peak of at least 4% donor T cells among recipient peripheral blood mononuclear cells was the definition used for donor T cell macrochimerism. Samples from a few later patients were sequenced in-house on an Illumina MiSeq with MiXCR processing rather than by the commercial service.

The paper's findings and limits, for the study overall: The conclusions were limited by the relatively low number and heterogeneity of the intestinal transplant patients. Patients with donor T cell macrochimerism had high GvH to HvG T cell clonal ratios in their allografts. GvH clones were detected in recipient bone marrow, and some of these GvH clones were observed earlier in ileal mucosa or blood, consistent with an intestinal mucosal origin. Early after transplant, declines in HvG clones were associated with peak levels of circulating GvH clones.

Library preparation was by the immunoSEQ multiplex PCR assay. For most patients, genomic DNA was subjected to high-throughput TCR-beta CDR3 sequencing by Adaptive Biotechnologies. As for the authors' bioinformatics: TCR sequencing data for roughly 18 patients were retrieved from Adaptive's ImmunoSEQ software; a few other patients were processed with MiXCR and VDJtools. CDR3 nucleotide sequences shared between donor and recipient were removed because their origin could not be assigned. To be classed as alloreactive, a clone needed at least 2-fold expansion over unstimulated cells and a minimum CFSE-low frequency of 0.002% (template counts) or 0.001% (read counts). A clone was considered mappable if detected in the sequenced pre-transplant spleen, lymph node, or MLR CFSE-low populations of the donor or recipient. Cumulative frequency of alloreactive clones was calculated as a percentage of all sequences weighted by copy number. Sourced from immuneACCESS, this table was stored by TCRdb with only in-frame sequences that have V and J called. A share of the clones is absent; for the studies checked, an unresolved V gene accounts for under half, and the remainder has no known explanation. The DNA gave D and trimming, while V, J and clone size come from that table. In all, the sample holds tens of thousands of clones, and approximately 90% of those were seen once. The ten largest clones represent about 0.67% of the sample.

The junction shows trimming of 4 bases on V and 2 bases on J, and the gene matches do not reach 5 bases of it. The germline V gene encodes CDR1 SGHNT and CDR2 YYREEE (reference sequence). The CDR3 starts with the cysteine, ends with the phenylalanine, and has 15 residues. CDR3 DNA is the only sequence kept; it has 45 bases, read in frame from the first base. Blood samples were collected up to 4 times in the first month after transplant and then at least monthly when available. Regarding this clone: Its binding antigen is unknown. Base qualities were left out, and no much larger clone turns up one base away.

The TCR originated in a human patient who received an intestinal transplant, so some T cells may come from the graft donor. The source material was PBMCs, sampled 98 days after intestinal transplantation. The chain is made from TRBV5-4 and TRBJ2-2, and 7 junctional nucleotides match TRBD1. The DNA sequence is as follows: TGTGCCAGCAGCCCTACAGGGGTAAACACCGGGGAGCTGTTTTTT. It specifies CASSPTGVNTGELFF.